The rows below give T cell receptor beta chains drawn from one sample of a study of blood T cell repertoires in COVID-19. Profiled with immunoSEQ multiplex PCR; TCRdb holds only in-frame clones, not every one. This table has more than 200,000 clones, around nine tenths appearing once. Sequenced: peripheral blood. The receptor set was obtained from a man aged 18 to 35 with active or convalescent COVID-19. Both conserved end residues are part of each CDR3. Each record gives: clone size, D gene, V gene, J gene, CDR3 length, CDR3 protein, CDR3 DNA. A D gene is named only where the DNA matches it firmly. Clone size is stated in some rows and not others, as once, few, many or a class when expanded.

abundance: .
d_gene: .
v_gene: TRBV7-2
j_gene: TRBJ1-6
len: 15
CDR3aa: CASSLALGVGSPLHF
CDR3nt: TGTGCCAGCAGCTTAGCCCTAGGGGTTGGTTCACCCCTCCACTTT

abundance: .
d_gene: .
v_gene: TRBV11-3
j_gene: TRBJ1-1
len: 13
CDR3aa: CASSLWPSSEAFF
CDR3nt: TGTGCCAGCAGCTTATGGCCCTCAAGTGAAGCTTTCTTT

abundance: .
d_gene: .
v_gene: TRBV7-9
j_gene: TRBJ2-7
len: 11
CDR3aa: CASSFGHEQYF
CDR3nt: TGTGCCAGCAGCTTCGGTCACGAGCAGTACTTC

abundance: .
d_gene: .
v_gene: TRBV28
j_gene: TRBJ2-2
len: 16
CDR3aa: CASSKDRVITPGELFF
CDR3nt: TGTGCCAGCAGTAAAGACCGGGTGATAACCCCAGGGGAGCTGTTTTTT

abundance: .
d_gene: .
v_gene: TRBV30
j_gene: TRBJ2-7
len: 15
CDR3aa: CAWSAKPRRSYEQYF
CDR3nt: TGTGCCTGGAGCGCCAAACCTAGGAGGTCCTACGAGCAGTACTTC

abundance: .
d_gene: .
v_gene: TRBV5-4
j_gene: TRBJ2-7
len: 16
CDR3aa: CASSLYNSQSSYEQYF
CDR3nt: TGTGCCAGCAGCTTGTACAACAGCCAGAGCTCCTACGAGCAGTACTTC

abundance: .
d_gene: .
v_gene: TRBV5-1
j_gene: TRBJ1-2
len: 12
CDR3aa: CASFDPSGGYTF
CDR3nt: TGCGCCAGCTTCGACCCCTCGGGGGGCTACACCTTC

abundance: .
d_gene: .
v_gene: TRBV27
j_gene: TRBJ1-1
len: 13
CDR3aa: CASSLGMNTEAFF
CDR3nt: TGTGCCAGCAGTTTGGGCATGAACACTGAAGCTTTCTTT

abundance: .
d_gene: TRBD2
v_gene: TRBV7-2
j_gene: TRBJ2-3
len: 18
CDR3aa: CASSFLPPSGDSTDTQYF
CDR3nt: TGTGCCAGCAGCTTCCTCCCGCCTAGCGGGGATAGCACAGATACGCAGTATTTT

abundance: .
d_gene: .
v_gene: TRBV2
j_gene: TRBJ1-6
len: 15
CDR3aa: CASSSYRESNSPLHF
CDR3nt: TGTGCCAGCAGTTCCTACAGGGAAAGTAATTCACCCCTCCACTTT

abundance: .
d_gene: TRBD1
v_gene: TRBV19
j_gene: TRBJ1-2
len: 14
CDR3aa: CASNWGQGENGYTF
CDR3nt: TGTGCCAGTAATTGGGGACAGGGTGAAAATGGCTACACCTTC

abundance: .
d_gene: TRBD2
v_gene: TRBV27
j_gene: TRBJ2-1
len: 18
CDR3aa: CASSLFTSGRGGDNEQFF
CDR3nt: TGTGCCAGCAGTTTATTCACTAGCGGGAGAGGCGGGGACAATGAGCAGTTCTTC

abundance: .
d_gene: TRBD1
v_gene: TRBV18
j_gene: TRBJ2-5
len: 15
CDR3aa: CASSPLGTGGETQYF
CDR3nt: TGTGCCAGCTCACCACTTGGGACAGGGGGAGAGACCCAGTACTTC

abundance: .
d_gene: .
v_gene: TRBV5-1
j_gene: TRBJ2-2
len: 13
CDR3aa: CASSLLDTGELFF
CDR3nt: TGCGCCAGCAGCTTGCTCGACACCGGGGAGCTGTTTTTT

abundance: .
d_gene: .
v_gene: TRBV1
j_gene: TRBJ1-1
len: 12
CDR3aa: CTMTGGCTEAFF
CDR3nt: TGCACCATGACAGGGGGTTGCACTGAAGCTTTCTTT

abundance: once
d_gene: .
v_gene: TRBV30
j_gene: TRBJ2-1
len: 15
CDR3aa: CAWLSVTPPYNEQFF
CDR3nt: TGTGCCTGGCTGTCCGTAACACCCCCATACAATGAGCAGTTCTTC

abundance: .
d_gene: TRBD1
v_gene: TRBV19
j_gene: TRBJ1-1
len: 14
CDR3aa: CASRVTGGNGEAFF
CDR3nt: TGTGCCAGTAGAGTGACAGGGGGCAACGGTGAAGCTTTCTTT

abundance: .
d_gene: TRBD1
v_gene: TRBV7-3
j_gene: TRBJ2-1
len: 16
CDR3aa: CASSPNLDRGKNEQFF
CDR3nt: TGTGCCAGCAGCCCAAACCTCGACAGGGGAAAAAATGAGCAGTTCTTC

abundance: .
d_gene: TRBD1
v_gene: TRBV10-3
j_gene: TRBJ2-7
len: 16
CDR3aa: CAISPGQGEGDYEQYF
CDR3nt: TGTGCCATCAGTCCCGGACAGGGGGAAGGTGACTACGAGCAGTACTTC

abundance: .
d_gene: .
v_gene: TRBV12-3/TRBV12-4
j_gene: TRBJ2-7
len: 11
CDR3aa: CASSSLYEQYF
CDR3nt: TGTGCCAGCAGTTCCCTCTACGAGCAGTACTTC

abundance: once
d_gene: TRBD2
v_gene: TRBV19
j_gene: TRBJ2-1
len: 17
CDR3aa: CASSIISGTSGTNEQFF
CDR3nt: TGTGCCAGTAGTATAATCTCCGGGACTAGCGGGACGAATGAGCAGTTCTTC

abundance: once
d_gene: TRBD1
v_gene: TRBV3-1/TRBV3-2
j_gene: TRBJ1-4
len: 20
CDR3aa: CASSLRYSGTGKTTNEKLFF
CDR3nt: TGTGCCAGCAGCCTGAGGTATTCCGGGACAGGGAAAACAACTAATGAAAAACTGTTTTTT

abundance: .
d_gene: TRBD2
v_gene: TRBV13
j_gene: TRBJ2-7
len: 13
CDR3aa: CASSVGLVDEQYF
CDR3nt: TGTGCCAGCAGCGTAGGACTAGTCGACGAGCAGTACTTC

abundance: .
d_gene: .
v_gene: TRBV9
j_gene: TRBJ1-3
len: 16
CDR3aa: CASSIQGLVSGNTIYF
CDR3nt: TGTGCCAGCAGCATACAGGGCCTGGTCTCTGGAAACACCATATATTTT

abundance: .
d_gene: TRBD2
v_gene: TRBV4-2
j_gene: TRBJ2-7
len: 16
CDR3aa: CASSRETSGLLYEQYF
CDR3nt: TGTGCCAGCAGCCGGGAGACTAGCGGGCTCCTCTACGAGCAGTACTTC

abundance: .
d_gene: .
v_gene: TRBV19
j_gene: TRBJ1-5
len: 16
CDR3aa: CASSFSGANLGQPQHF
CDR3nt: TGTGCCAGTTCCTTCTCAGGGGCAAACCTAGGACAGCCCCAGCATTTT

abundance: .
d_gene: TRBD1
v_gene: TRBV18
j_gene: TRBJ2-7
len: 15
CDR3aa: CASSPWDSDSYEQYF
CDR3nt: TGTGCCAGCTCACCATGGGACAGCGACTCCTACGAGCAGTACTTC

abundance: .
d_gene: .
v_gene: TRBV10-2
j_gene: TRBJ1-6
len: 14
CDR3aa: CASSEGAQPGTLHF
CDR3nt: TGCGCCAGCAGTGAGGGGGCGCAGCCCGGAACCCTCCACTTT

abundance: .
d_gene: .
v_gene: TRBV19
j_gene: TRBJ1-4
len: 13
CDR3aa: CASTYGGEEKLFF
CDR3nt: TGTGCCAGTACCTACGGGGGGGAGGAAAAACTGTTTTTT

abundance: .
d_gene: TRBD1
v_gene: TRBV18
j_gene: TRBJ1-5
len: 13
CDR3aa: CASSPDRDQPQHF
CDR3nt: TGTGCCAGCTCTCCCGACAGGGATCAGCCCCAGCATTTT

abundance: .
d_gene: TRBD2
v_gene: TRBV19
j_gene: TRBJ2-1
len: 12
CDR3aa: CASSSSGREQFF
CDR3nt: TGTGCCAGTAGTAGTAGCGGGAGGGAGCAGTTCTTC

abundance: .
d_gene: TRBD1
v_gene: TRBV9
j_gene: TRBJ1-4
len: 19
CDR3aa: CASSPRTGGQVTTNEKLFF
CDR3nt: TGTGCCAGCAGCCCCAGGACAGGGGGGCAAGTAACGACTAATGAAAAACTGTTTTTT

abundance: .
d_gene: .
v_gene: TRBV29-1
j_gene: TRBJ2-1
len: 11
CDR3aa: CSGKGYNEQFF
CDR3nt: TGCAGCGGCAAGGGGTACAATGAGCAGTTCTTC

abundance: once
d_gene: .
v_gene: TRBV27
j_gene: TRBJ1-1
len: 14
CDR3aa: CASSLTGYDTEAFF
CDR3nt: TGTGCCAGCAGTTTAACAGGGTATGACACTGAAGCTTTCTTT

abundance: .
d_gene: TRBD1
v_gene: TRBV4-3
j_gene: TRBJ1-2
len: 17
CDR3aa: CASSQEVGQRINYGYTF
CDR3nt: TGCGCCAGCAGCCAAGAAGTGGGACAGCGAATTAACTATGGCTACACCTTC

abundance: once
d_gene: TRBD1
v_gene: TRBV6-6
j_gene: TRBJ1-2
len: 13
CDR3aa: CASRDRQNYGYTF
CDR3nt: TGTGCCAGCCGGGACAGACAAAACTATGGCTACACCTTC

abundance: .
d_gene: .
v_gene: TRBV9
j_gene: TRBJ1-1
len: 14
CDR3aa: CASSRTGSNTEAFF
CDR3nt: TGTGCCAGCAGTAGAACAGGGTCGAACACTGAAGCTTTCTTT

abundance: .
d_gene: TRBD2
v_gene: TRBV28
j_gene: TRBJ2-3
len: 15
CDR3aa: CASSPTSGSRDTQYF
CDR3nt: TGTGCCAGCAGCCCTACTAGCGGGAGTCGAGATACGCAGTATTTT